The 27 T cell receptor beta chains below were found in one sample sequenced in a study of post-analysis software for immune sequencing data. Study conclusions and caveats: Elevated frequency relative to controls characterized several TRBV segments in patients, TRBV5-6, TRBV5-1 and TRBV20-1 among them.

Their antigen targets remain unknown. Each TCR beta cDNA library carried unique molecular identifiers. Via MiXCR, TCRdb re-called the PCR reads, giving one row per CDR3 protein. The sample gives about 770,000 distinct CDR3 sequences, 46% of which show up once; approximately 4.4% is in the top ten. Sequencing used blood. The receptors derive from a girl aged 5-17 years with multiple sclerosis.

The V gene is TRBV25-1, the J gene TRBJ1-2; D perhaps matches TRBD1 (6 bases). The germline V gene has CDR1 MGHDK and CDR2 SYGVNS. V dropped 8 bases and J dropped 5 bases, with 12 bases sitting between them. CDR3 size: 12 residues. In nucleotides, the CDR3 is TGTGCCAGCCATGCTGGGACATATGGCTACACCTTC. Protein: CASHAGTYGYTF.

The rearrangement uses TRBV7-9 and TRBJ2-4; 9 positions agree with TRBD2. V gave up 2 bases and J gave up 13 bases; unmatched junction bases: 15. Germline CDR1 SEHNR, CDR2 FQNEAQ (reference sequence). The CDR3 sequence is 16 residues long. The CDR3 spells CASSLRDSGSINEQYF. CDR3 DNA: TGTGCCAGCAGCTTAAGGGATAGCGGGAGCATCAATGAGCAGTACTTC.

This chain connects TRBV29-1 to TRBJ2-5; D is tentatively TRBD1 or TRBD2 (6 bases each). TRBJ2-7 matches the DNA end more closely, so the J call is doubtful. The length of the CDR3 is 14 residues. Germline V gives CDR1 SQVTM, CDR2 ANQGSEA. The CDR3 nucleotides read TGCAGCGCCGGCGGGGACAACTCAATCTACGAGCAGTACTTC. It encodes CSAGGDNSIYEQYF.

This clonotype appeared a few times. The chain's CDR3 is CASSLSAVDTQYF. As DNA, the CDR3 is TGCGCCAGCAGCTTGTCTGCCGTGGATACGCAGTATTTT. The genes are TRBV5-1 and TRBJ2-3; unclear D gene. CDR1 is SGHRS, CDR2 YFSETQ, per germline. V shed 1 base and J shed 6 bases, with 9 bases lying between them. The CDR3 sequence is 13 residues long.

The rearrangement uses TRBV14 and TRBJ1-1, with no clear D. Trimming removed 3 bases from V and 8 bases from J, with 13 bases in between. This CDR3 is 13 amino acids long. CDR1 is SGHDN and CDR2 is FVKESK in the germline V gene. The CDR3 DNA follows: TGTGCCAGCAGCCACGGCGGTCCGGCCGAAGCTTTCTTT. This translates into CASSHGGPAEAFF.

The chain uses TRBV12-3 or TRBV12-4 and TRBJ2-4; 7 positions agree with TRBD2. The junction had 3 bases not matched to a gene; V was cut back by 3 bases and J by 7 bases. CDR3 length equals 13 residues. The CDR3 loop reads CASSFGEGNIQYF. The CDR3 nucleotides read TGTGCCAGCAGTTTCGGGGAGGGTAACATTCAGTACTTC.

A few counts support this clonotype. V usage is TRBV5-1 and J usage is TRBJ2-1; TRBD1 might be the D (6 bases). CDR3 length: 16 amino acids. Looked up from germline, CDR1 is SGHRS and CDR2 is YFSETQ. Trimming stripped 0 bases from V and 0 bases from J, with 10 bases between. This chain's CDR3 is CASSLVDRSSYNEQFF. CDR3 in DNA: TGCGCCAGCAGCTTGGTAGACAGGAGCTCCTACAATGAGCAGTTCTTC. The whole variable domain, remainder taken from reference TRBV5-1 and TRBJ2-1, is KAGVTQTPRYLIKTRGQQVTLSCSPISGHRSVSWYQQTPGQGLQFLFEYFSETQRNKGNFPGRFSGRQFSNSRSEMNVSTLELGDSALYLCASSLVDRSSYNEQFFGPGTRLTVL.

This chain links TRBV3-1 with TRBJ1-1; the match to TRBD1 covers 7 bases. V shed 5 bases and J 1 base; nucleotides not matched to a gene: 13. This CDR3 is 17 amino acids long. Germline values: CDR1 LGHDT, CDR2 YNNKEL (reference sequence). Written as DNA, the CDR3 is TGTGCCAGCAGCTCAAAAAGCAGACAGGGTGGGAACACTGAAGCTTTCTTT. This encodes CASSSKSRQGGNTEAFF.

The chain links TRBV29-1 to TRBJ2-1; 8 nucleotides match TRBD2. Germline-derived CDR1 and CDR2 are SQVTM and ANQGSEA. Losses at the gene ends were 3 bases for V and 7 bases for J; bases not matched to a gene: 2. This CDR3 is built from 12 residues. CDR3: CSVEASGNEQFF. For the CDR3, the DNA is TGCAGCGTTGAGGCTAGCGGGAATGAGCAGTTCTTC.

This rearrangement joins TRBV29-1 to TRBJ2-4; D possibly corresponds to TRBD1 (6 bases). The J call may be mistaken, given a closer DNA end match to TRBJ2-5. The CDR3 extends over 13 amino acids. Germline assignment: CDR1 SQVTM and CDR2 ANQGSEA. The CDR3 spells CSAGMTGQETQYF. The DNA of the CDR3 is TGCAGCGCAGGTATGACAGGCCAAGAGACCCAGTACTTC.

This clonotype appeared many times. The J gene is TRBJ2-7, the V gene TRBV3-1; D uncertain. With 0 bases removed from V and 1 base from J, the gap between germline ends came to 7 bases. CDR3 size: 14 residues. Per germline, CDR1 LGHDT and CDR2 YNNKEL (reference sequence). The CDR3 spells CASSQEGLSYEQYF. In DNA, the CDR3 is TGTGCCAGCAGCCAAGAAGGCCTATCCTACGAGCAGTACTTC.

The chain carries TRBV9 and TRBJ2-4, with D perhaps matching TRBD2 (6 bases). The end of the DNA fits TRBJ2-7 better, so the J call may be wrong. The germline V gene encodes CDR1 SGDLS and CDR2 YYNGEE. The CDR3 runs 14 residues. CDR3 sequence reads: CASSVGDFPYEQYF. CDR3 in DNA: TGTGCCAGCAGCGTGGGGGACTTCCCCTACGAGCAGTACTTC.

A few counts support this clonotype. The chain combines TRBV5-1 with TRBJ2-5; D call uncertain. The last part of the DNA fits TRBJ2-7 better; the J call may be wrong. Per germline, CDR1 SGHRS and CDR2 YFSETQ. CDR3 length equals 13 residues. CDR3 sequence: CASSLEGIHEQYF. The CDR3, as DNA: TGCGCCAGCAGCTTGGAAGGGATCCACGAGCAGTACTTC.

The CDR3 nucleotides are TGTGCCACCAGTGATCCAGGGGGCTCAAGCACAGATACGCAGTATTTT. Translated, it gives CATSDPGGSSTDTQYF. The rearrangement uses TRBV24-1 and TRBJ2-3; 8 bases are a match to TRBD1. V shed 3 bases and J 0 bases; nucleotides not matched to a gene: 4. In germline, CDR1 is KGHDR, CDR2 SFDVKD. This CDR3 has 16 amino acids.

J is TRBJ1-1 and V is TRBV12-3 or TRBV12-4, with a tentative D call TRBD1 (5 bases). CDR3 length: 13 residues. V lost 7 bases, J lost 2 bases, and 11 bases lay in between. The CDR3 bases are TGTGCCAGCAATCCAAGGGGCAACACTGAAGCTTTCTTT. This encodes CASNPRGNTEAFF.

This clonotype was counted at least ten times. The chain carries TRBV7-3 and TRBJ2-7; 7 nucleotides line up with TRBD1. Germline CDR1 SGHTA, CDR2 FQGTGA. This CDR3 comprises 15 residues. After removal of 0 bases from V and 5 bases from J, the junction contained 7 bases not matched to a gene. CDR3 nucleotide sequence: TGTGCCAGCAGCTTAACGACAGGGATCGGAAACGAGCAGTACTTC. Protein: CASSLTTGIGNEQYF.

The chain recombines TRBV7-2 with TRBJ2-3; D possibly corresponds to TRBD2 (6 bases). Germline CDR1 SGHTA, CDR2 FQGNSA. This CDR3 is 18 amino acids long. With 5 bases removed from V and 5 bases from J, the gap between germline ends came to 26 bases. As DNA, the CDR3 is TGTGCCAGCAGCCTTGGGGGAGGCCGAGTCCCGCGAGAAGATACGCAGTATTTT. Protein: CASSLGGGRVPREDTQYF. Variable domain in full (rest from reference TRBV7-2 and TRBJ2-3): GAGVSQSPSNKVTEKGKDVELRCDPISGHTALYWYRQSLGQGLEFLIYFQGNSAPDKSGLPSDRFSAERTGGSVSTLTIQRTQQEDSAVYLCASSLGGGRVPREDTQYFGPGTRLTVL.

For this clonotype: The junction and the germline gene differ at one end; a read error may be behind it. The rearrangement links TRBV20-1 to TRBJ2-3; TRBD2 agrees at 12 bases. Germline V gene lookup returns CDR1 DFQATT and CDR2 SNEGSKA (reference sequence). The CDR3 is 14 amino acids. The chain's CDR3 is CSARRLAGADMQYF. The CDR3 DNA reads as TGCAGTGCTAGAAGACTAGCGGGAGCAGATATGCAGTATTTT.

The CDR3 bases are TGTGCCAGCAGCTTAAGTCTAGCGGGGTCCTACGAGCAGTACTTC. It codes for CASSLSLAGSYEQYF. V usage is TRBV7-9 and J usage is TRBJ2-7, with 9 bases that match TRBD2. The CDR3 loop spans 15 amino acids. Trimming took 2 bases from V and 1 from J; bases not matched to a gene: 3. The germline V gene has CDR1 SEHNR and CDR2 FQNEAQ (reference sequence).

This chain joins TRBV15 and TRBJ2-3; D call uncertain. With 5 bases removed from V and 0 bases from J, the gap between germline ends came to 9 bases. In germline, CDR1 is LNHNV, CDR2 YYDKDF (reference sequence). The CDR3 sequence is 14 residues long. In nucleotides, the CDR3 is TGTGCCACCAGCTACGGGCCGAGCACAGATACGCAGTATTTT. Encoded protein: CATSYGPSTDTQYF.

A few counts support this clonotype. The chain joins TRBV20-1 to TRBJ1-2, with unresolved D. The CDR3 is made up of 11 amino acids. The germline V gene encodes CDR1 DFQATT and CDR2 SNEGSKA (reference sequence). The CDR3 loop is CSADGRYGYTF. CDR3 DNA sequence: TGCAGCGCAGACGGACGATACGGCTACACCTTC.

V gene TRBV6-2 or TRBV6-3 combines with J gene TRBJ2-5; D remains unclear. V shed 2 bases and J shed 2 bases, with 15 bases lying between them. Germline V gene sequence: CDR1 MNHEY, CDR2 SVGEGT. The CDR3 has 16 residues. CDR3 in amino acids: CASSYLRPGLQETQYF. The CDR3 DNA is TGTGCCAGCAGTTACCTGCGGCCAGGTCTACAAGAGACCCAGTACTTC.

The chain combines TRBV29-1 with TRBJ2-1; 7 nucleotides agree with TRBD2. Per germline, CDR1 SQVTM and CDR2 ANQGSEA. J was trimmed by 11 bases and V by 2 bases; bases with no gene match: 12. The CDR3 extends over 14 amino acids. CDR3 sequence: CSVEFGYKREKQFF. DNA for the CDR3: TGCAGCGTTGAATTCGGGTATAAGCGGGAAAAGCAGTTCTTC.

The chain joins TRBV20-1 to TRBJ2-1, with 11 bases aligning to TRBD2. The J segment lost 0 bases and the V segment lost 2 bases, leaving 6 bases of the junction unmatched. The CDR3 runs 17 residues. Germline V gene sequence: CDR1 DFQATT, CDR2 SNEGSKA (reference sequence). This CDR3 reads CSARPGTSGFSYNEQFF. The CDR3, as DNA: TGCAGTGCTAGACCTGGGACTAGCGGTTTCTCCTACAATGAGCAGTTCTTC.

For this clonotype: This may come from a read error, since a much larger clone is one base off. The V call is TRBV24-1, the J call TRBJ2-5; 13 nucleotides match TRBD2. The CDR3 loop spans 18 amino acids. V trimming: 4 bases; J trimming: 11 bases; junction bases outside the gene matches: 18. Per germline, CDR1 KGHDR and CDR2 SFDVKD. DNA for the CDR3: TGTGCCACCAGTGACCCCGGACTAGCGGGAGATGGTTTCAATGAGCAGTACTTC. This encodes CATSDPGLAGDGFNEQYF.

The CDR3 reads CASSKGLAGGHEQYF. The CDR3 nucleotides read TGTGCCAGCAGCAAAGGTCTAGCGGGAGGGCACGAGCAGTACTTC. The chain joins TRBV21-1 to TRBJ2-4; the D call in the table, TRBD2, was not verified against the DNA. The J call may be faulty, since TRBJ2-7 better matches the DNA end. TRBV21-1 is tagged as a pseudogene. The CDR3 length is 15 residues.

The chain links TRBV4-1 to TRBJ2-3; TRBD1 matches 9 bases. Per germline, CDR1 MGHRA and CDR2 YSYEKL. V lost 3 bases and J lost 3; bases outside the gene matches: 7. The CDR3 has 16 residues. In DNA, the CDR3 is TGCGCCAGCAGCCACGGACAGGGGAAGGCTACAGATACGCAGTATTTT. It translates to CASSHGQGKATDTQYF.